One T cell receptor (beta chain) is described in this entry. CDR3 length: 14 residues. Germline V gene data show CDR1 as SGHTA and CDR2 as FQGTGA. Trimming pared 4 bases from V and 5 bases from J, leaving 13 bases between. Researchers prepared the TCRbeta library using unique molecular identifiers, the study reports. TCRdb re-called the PCR reads through MiXCR, storing one row per CDR3 protein. The table has just under 550,000 distinct CDR3 sequences, around 20% seen once. This specimen belongs to a study of T-cell reconstitution after alpha-beta-depleted transplantation in children. Material: PBMCs from the stem cell graft donor, obtained from the stem cell graft. This receptor was identified in a human donor who donated a stem cell graft to a child with acute lymphoblastic leukemia. The J gene is TRBJ2-3, the V gene TRBV7-3; tentative D call: TRBD2 (5 bases). This CDR3 is CASSSTSFVDTQYF. CDR3 coding DNA: TGTGCCAGCAGCTCCACTAGTTTTGTAGATACGCAGTATTTT.